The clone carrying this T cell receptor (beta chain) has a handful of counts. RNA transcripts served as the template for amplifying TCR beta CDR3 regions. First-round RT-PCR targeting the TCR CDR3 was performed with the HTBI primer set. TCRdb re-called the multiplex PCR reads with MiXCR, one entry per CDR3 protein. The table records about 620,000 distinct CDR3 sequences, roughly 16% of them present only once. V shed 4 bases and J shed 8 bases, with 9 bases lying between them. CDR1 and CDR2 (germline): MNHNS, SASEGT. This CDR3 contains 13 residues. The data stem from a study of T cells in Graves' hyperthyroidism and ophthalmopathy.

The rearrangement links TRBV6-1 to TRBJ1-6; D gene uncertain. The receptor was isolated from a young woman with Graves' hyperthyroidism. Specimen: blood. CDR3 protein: CASSVNGYSPLHF. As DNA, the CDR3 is TGTGCCAGCAGTGTGAACGGTTATTCACCCCTCCACTTT.